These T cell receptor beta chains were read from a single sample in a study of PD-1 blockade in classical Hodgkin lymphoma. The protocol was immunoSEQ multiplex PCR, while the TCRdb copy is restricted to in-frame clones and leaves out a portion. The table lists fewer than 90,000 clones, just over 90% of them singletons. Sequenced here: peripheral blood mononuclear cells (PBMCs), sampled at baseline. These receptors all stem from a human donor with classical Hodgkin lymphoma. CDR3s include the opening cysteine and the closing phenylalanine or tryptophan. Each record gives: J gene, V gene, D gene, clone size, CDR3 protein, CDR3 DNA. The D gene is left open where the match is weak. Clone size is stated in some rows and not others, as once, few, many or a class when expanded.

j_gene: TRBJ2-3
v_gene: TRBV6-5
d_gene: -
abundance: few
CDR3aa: CASSLWGTGTQYF
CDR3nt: TGTGCCAGCAGCCTCTGGGGGACGGGGACGCAGTATTTT

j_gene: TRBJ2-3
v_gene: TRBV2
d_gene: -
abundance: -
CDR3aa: CASSERDRYTDTQYF
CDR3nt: TGTGCCAGCAGTGAGCGGGACAGATACACAGATACGCAGTATTTT

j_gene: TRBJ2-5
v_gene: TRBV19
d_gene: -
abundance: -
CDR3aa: CASRGGWGETQYF
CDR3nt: TGTGCCAGTAGGGGCGGCTGGGGAGAGACCCAGTACTTC

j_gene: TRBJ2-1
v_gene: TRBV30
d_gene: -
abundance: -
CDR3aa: CAWTRAGTPREQFF
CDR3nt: TGTGCCTGGACAAGAGCAGGGACCCCTAGAGAGCAGTTCTTC

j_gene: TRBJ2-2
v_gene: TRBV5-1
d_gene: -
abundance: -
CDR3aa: CASSLGRVDSGELFF
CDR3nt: TGCGCCAGCAGCTTGGGAAGGGTGGATTCCGGGGAGCTGTTTTTT

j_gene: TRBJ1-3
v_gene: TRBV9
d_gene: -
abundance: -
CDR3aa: CASSVERGDTIYF
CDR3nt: TGTGCCAGCAGCGTAGAAAGGGGAGACACCATATATTTT

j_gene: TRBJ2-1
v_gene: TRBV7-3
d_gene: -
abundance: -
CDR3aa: CASSYGTASSYNEQFF
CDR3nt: TGTGCCAGCAGCTATGGGACGGCGAGCTCCTACAATGAGCAGTTCTTC

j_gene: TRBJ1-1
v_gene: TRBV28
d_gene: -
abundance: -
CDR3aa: CASSEYRDTEAFF
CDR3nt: TGTGCCAGCAGTGAGTACAGGGACACTGAAGCTTTCTTT

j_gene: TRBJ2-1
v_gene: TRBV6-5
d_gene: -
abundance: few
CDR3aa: CASIIDNEQFF
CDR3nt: TGTGCCAGCATTATCGACAATGAGCAGTTCTTC

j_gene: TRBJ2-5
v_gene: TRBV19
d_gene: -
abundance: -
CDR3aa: CASSNGLEETQYF
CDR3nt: TGTGCCAGTAGTAATGGCCTAGAGGAGACCCAGTACTTC

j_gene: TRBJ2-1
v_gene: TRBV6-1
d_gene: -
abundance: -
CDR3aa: CASRDGISYNEQFF
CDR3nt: TGTGCCAGCCGCGACGGGATCTCCTACAATGAGCAGTTCTTC

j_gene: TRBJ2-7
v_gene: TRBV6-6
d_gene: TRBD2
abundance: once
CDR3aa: CASLAVSYEQYF
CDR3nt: TGTGCCAGTCTAGCGGTATCCTACGAGCAGTACTTC

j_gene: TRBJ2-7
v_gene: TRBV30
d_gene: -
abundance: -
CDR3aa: CAWRENYEQYF
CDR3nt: TGTGCCTGGAGGGAGAACTACGAGCAGTACTTC

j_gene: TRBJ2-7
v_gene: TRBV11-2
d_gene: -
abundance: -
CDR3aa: CASSPRDYEQYF
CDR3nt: TGTGCCAGCAGCCCAAGGGACTACGAGCAGTACTTC

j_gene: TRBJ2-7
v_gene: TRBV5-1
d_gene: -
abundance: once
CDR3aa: CASSPRVANYEQYF
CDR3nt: TGCGCCAGCAGCCCCCGGGTGGCAAACTACGAGCAGTACTTC

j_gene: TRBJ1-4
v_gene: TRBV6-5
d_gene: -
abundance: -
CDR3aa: CASSSSGGGLFF
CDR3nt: TGTGCCAGCAGTTCGTCGGGGGGCGGTCTGTTTTTT

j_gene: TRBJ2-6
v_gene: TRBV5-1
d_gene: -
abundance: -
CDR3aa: CASRGEQGTGANVLTF
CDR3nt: TGCGCCAGCAGAGGGGAACAGGGTACTGGGGCCAACGTCCTGACTTTC

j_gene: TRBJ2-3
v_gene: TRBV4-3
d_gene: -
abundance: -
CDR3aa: CASSQVPASTDTQYF
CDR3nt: TGCGCCAGCAGCCAAGTTCCTGCTAGCACAGATACGCAGTATTTT

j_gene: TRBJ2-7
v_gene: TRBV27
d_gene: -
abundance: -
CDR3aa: CASSFQGSYEQYF
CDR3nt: TGTGCCAGCAGTTTTCAGGGGTCCTACGAGCAGTACTTC

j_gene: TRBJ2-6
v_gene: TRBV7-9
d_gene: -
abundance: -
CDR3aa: CASSLGEGAGANVLTF
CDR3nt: TGTGCCAGCAGCTTAGGAGAGGGGGCTGGGGCCAACGTCCTGACTTTC

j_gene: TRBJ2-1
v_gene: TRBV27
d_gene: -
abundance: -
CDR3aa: CASSLWPGQTYNEQFF
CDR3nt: TGTGCCAGCAGTTTATGGCCGGGCCAAACCTACAATGAGCAGTTCTTC

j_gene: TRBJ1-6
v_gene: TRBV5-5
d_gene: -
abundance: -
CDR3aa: CASSLDGVGNSPLHF
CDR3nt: TGTGCCAGCAGCTTGGATGGGGTTGGAAATTCACCCCTCCACTTT

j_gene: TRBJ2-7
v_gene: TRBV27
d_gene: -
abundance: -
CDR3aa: CASSFQDGTYEQYF
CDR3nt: TGTGCCAGCAGTTTCCAGGACGGGACATACGAGCAGTACTTC

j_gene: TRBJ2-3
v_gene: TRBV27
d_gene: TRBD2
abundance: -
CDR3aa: CASNDGRAWVDTQYF
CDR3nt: TGTGCCAGCAACGACGGGAGGGCCTGGGTGGATACGCAGTATTTT

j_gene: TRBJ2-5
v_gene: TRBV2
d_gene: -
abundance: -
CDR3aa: CASSVLWALEVTQYF
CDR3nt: TGTGCCAGCAGTGTCTTATGGGCCCTCGAGGTGACCCAGTACTTC

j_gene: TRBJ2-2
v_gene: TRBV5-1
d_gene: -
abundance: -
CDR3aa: CASSLSGAENTGELFF
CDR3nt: TGCGCCAGCAGTCTTAGCGGAGCTGAGAACACCGGGGAGCTGTTTTTT

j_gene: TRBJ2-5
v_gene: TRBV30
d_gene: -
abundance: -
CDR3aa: CAWGGTQYF
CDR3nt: TGTGCCTGGGGGGGAACCCAGTACTTC

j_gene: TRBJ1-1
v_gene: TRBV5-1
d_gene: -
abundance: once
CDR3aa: CASSLAWGTEAFF
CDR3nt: TGCGCCAGCAGCTTGGCCTGGGGCACTGAAGCTTTCTTT

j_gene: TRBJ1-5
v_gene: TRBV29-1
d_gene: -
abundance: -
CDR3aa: CSVTGPGGQPQHF
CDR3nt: TGCAGCGTCACAGGCCCCGGGGGTCAGCCCCAGCATTTT

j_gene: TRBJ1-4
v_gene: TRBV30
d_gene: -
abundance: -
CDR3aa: CAWRGHPTPNEKLFF
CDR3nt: TGTGCCTGGAGGGGACACCCAACCCCAAATGAAAAACTGTTTTTT

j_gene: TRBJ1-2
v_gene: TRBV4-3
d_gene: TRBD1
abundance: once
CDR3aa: CASSQGLRTGVDYGYTF
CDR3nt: TGCGCCAGCAGCCAAGGTTTGAGGACAGGGGTGGACTATGGCTACACCTTC

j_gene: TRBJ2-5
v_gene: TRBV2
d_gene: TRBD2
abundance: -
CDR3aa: CASSGPSSAGRYQETQYF
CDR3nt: TGTGCCAGCAGCGGGCCCTCCTCAGCGGGAAGGTACCAAGAGACCCAGTACTTC

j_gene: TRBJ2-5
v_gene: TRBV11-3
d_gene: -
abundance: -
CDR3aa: CASSSGTPQETQYF
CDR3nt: TGTGCCAGCAGCTCCGGGACTCCCCAAGAGACCCAGTACTTC

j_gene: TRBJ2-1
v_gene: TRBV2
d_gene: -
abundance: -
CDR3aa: CASSHRDNSYNEQFF
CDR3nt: TGTGCCAGCAGCCACCGGGACAACTCCTACAATGAGCAGTTCTTC

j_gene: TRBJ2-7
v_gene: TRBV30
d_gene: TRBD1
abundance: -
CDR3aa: CAWSETGTSYEQYF
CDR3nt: TGTGCCTGGAGTGAGACAGGGACCTCCTACGAGCAGTACTTC

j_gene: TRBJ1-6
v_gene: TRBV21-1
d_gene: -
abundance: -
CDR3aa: CASIFHTPGTGNNSPLHF
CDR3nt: TGTGCCAGCATTTTCCATACCCCCGGGACAGGCAATAATTCACCCCTCCACTTT

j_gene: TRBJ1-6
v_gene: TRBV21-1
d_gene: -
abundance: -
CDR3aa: CASSTSLWAGKSPLHF
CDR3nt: TGTGCCAGCAGCACGTCTCTTTGGGCAGGGAAATCACCCCTCCACTTT

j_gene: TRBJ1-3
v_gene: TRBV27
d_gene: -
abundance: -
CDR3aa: CASRGAAGNTIYF
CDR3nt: TGTGCCAGCAGGGGGGCAGCCGGAAACACCATATATTTT

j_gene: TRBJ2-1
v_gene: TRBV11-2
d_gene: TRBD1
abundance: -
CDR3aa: CASSISGTGYNEQFF
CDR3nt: TGTGCCAGCAGCATTTCCGGGACAGGTTACAATGAGCAGTTCTTC

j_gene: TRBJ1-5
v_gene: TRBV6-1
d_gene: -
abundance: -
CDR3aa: CASSEDPRWQGWGQPQHF
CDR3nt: TGTGCCAGCAGTGAAGACCCCAGGTGGCAGGGTTGGGGTCAGCCCCAGCATTTT

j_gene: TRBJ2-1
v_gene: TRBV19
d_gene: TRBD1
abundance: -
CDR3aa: CASSIIEQGIGEQFF
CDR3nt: TGTGCCAGTAGTATAATAGAACAGGGGATAGGTGAGCAGTTCTTC

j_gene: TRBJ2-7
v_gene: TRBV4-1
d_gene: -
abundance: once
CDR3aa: CASSQDPWEYPGSYEQYF
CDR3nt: TGCGCCAGCAGCCAAGATCCGTGGGAGTACCCGGGCTCCTACGAGCAGTACTTC

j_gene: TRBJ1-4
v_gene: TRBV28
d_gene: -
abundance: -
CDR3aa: CASSFQGGGEKLFF
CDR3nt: TGTGCCAGCAGTTTCCAGGGAGGGGGAGAAAAACTGTTTTTT

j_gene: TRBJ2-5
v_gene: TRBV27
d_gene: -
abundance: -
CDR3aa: CASSLSQKQETQYF
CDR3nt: TGTGCCAGCAGTTTATCCCAGAAACAAGAGACCCAGTACTTC

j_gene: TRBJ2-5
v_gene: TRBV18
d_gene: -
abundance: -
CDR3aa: CASSPNQETQYF
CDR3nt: TGTGCCAGCTCACCAAACCAAGAGACCCAGTACTTC

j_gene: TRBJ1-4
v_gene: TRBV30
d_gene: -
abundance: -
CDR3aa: CAWAGVGNEKLFF
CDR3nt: TGTGCCTGGGCAGGAGTGGGTAATGAAAAACTGTTTTTT

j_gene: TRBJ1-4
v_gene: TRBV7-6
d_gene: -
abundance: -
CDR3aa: CASSHGHEKLFF
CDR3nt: TGTGCCAGCAGCCACGGGCACGAAAAACTGTTTTTT

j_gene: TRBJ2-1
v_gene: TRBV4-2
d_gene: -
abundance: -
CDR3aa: CASSPRRVIGGKRVHEQFF
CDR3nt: TGTGCCAGCAGCCCAAGACGGGTTATCGGCGGGAAAAGGGTGCATGAGCAGTTCTTC